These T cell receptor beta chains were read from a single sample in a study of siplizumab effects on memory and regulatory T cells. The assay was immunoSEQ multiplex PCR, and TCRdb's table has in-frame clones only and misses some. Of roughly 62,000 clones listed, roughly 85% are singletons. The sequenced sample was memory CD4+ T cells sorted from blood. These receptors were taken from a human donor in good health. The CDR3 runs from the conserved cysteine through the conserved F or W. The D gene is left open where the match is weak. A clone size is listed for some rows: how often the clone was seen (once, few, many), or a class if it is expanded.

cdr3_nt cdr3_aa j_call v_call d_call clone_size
TGTGCCAGCAGTGAGTCAAGCGGGGGGAAAGATACGCAGTATTTT CASSESSGGKDTQYF TRBJ2-3 TRBV6-4 TRBD2 -
TGTGCCACCGGGGACAGCTATGGCTACACCTTC CATGDSYGYTF TRBJ1-2 TRBV10-3 TRBD1 few
TGTGCCACCAGCAGAGGGTGGGGACAGGCTGGAAACACCATATATTTT CATSRGWGQAGNTIYF TRBJ1-3 TRBV15 TRBD1 -
TGCGCCAGCAGCTTGGGACAACACACCGGGGAGCTGTTTTTT CASSLGQHTGELFF TRBJ2-2 TRBV5-1 - -
TGCGCCAGCAGGACAGGGGGATGGAACACTGAAGCTTTCTTT CASRTGGWNTEAFF TRBJ1-1 TRBV10-2 TRBD1 -
TGTGCCAGCACCCTAAGGGCTGGGCGAGAGACCCAGTACTTC CASTLRAGRETQYF TRBJ2-5 TRBV2 - -
TGCGCCAGCCTTCGATTTTCAGGGAAGTACGAGCAGTACTTC CASLRFSGKYEQYF TRBJ2-7 TRBV5-1 - once
TGTGCCAGCAGTACAGGGGTTGGGGAGACCCAGTACTTC CASSTGVGETQYF TRBJ2-5 TRBV2 TRBD1 -
TGTGCCAGCAGACGCGACGGACATGAAGCTTTCTTT CASRRDGHEAFF TRBJ1-1 TRBV6-1 - few
TGTGCCAGCAGTGTTGGGGGAGAGACCCAGTACTTC CASSVGGETQYF TRBJ2-5 TRBV25-1 - -
TGTGCCAGCAGCCCACGACAGGGAGGCGAGCAGTACTTC CASSPRQGGEQYF TRBJ2-7 TRBV7-3 - -
TGTGCCAGCAGTTTCGGCCTAAGCACTGAAGCTTTCTTT CASSFGLSTEAFF TRBJ1-1 TRBV6-6 - -
TGCGCCAGCAGCTTGGAGAGCTCCTATAATTCACCCCTCCACTTT CASSLESSYNSPLHF TRBJ1-6 TRBV5-1 - -
TGCGCCAGCAGCTTAGGGACAGCCGGACTTGAGCAGTTCTTC CASSLGTAGLEQFF TRBJ2-1 TRBV5-1 TRBD1 -
TGTGCCACCTCCTCACTAGCCAAAAACATTCAGTACTTC CATSSLAKNIQYF TRBJ2-4 TRBV10-3 - -
TGTGCCAGCAGTGAGCTAGGAGAGACCCAGTACTTC CASSELGETQYF TRBJ2-5 TRBV27 - once
TGTGCCAGCAGCTTGGATTGGGGGGGGAGCTTCTTT CASSLDWGGSFF TRBJ1-1 TRBV5-8 - -
TGTGCCAGCAGCTTAGGGGGAGGGACTATCTCTGGAAACACCATATATTTT CASSLGGGTISGNTIYF TRBJ1-3 TRBV7-2 - few
TGTGCCAGCAGCTCCCTCGGTCCCCTGGTCTTC CASSSLGPLVF TRBJ2-1 TRBV7-9 - -
TGTGCCAGCAGCTTGAGCGACAGGGAGGGTTCACCCCTCCACTTT CASSLSDREGSPLHF TRBJ1-6 TRBV5-4 TRBD1 -
TGTGCCAGCAGCTTAAGGCAGGGGGGACACTACCAAGAGACCCAGTACTTC CASSLRQGGHYQETQYF TRBJ2-5 TRBV13 - -
TGTGCCAGCTGGGACAGGGGATACAATCAGCCCCAGCATTTT CASWDRGYNQPQHF TRBJ1-5 TRBV6-5 TRBD1 -
TGTGCCAGCAGACCGGACAGAAACACTGAAGCTTTCTTT CASRPDRNTEAFF TRBJ1-1 TRBV6-6 - -
TGCGCCAGCAGCCACCTTAGACAGGAAAACACCATATATTTT CASSHLRQENTIYF TRBJ1-3 TRBV4-1 - -
TGTGCCAGCAGCCGTGGGGCCGACAGGGTAACAGATACGCAGTATTTT CASSRGADRVTDTQYF TRBJ2-3 TRBV7-9 TRBD1 -
TGTGCCAGCTCACCCGCTCGGGACAGGGTCTACGAGCAGTACTTC CASSPARDRVYEQYF TRBJ2-7 TRBV18 TRBD1 -
TGCAGCGTTGTATCGTATGAAAAACTGTTTTTT CSVVSYEKLFF TRBJ1-4 TRBV29-1 - -
TGTGCCAGCAGCTTGAAGACAGCAAGCGAGCAGTTCTTC CASSLKTASEQFF TRBJ2-1 TRBV5-4 - -
TGCGCCAGCAGCCAAGAGGGGGGTATGGGAAGGGCCCAGTACTTC CASSQEGGMGRAQYF TRBJ2-5 TRBV4-1 - -
TGTGCCAGCAGGGGGACAGCGGCCGCCCGCTTCACCTTC CASRGTAAARFTF TRBJ1-2 TRBV6-1 TRBD1 -
TGCGCCAGCAGCTTGGCCCCCGCAGGGGTGAACACTGAAGCTTTCTTT CASSLAPAGVNTEAFF TRBJ1-1 TRBV5-1 - -
TGTGCCAGCAGCCTAGGGATGAACACTGAAGCTTTCTTT CASSLGMNTEAFF TRBJ1-1 TRBV2 - -
TGTGCCAGCAGCACCCAGGGGTCGGGCACCGGGGAGCTGTTTTTT CASSTQGSGTGELFF TRBJ2-2 TRBV7-6 - few
TGCAGCGTTGTAAGTGGTCTAGCGGGGCAGTACTTC CSVVSGLAGQYF TRBJ2-4 TRBV29-1 TRBD2 -
TGTGCCAGCGGGAAAGGGGAACCCGCCGCCTATTCACCCCTCCACTTT CASGKGEPAAYSPLHF TRBJ1-6 TRBV19 - few
TGTGCCTGGAGTGTACCGGGGAATTCACCCCTCCACTTT CAWSVPGNSPLHF TRBJ1-6 TRBV30 - -
TGTGCCAGCAGCCAGGACAGGGCAACGGGCAATCAGCCCCAGCATTTT CASSQDRATGNQPQHF TRBJ1-5 TRBV4-2 TRBD1 -
TGCGCCAGCAGTGAGAACTCCGGTCGGGGTGAAAAACTGTTTTTT CASSENSGRGEKLFF TRBJ1-4 TRBV10-1 - -
TGTGCCAGCAGTTTAACAGGGATCAATCAGCCCCAGCATTTT CASSLTGINQPQHF TRBJ1-5 TRBV6-6 - -
TGTGCCAGCAGCCAATTGGGACAGGGGAACGAGCAGTACTTC CASSQLGQGNEQYF TRBJ2-7 TRBV5-4 TRBD1 -
TGTGCCAGCAGTGAAGCAGGACAGGGGATGATGAGCAATCAGCCCCAGCATTTT CASSEAGQGMMSNQPQHF TRBJ1-5 TRBV2 TRBD1 few